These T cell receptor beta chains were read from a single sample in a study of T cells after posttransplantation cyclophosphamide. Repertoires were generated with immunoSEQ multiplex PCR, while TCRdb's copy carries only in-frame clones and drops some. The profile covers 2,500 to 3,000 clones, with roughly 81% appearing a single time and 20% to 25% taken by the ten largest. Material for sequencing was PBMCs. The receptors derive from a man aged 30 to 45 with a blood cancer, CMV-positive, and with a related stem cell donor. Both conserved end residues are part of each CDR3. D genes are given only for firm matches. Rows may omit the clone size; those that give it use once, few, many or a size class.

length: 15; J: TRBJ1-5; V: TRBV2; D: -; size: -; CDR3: CASSERGGETQPQHF; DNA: TGTGCCAGCAGTGAGAGAGGCGGGGAAACCCAGCCCCAGCATTTT
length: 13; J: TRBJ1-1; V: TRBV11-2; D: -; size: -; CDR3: CASGEWQNTEAFF; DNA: TGTGCCAGCGGAGAATGGCAGAACACTGAAGCTTTCTTT
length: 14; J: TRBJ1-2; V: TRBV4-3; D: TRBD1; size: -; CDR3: CASSLIGQDYGYTF; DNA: TGCGCCAGCAGCCTAATTGGACAGGACTATGGCTACACCTTC
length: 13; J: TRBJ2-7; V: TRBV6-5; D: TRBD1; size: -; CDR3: CASRMTGGPEQYF; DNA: TGTGCCAGCCGGATGACAGGGGGCCCCGAGCAGTACTTC
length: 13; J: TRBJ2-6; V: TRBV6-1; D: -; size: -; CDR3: CASRASGANVLTF; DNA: TGTGCCAGCAGGGCCTCTGGGGCCAACGTCCTGACTTTC
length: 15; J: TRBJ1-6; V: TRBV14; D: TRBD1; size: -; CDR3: CASSTGQGSDSPLHF; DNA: TGTGCCAGCAGCACTGGACAGGGCAGCGATTCACCCCTCCACTTT
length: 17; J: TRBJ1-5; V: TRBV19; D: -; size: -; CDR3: CASSILGLGGSTQPQHF; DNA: TGTGCCAGTAGTATTCTGGGGTTGGGAGGGTCAACTCAGCCCCAGCATTTT
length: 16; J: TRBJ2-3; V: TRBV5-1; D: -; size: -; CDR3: CASSLQGGPSTDTQYF; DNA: TGCGCCAGCAGCTTGCAAGGGGGTCCTTCCACAGATACGCAGTATTTT
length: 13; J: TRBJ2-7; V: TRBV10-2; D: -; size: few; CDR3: CASSLRTNYEQYF; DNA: TGCGCCAGCAGTCTCCGGACAAACTACGAGCAGTACTTC
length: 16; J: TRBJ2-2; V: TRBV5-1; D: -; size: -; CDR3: CASSLGAGLNTGELFF; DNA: TGCGCCAGCAGCTTGGGGGCAGGGTTGAACACCGGGGAGCTGTTTTTT
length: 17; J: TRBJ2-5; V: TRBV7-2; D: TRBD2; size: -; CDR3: CASSLRGSGGYQETQYF; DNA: TGTGCCAGCAGCTTAAGGGGGTCGGGGGGGTACCAAGAGACCCAGTACTTC
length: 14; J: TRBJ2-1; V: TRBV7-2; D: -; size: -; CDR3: CASSLSGTYNEQFF; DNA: TGTGCCAGCAGCTTATCCGGGACTTACAATGAGCAGTTCTTC
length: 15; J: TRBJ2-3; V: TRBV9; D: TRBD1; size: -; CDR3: CASSATGGRTDTQYF; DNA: TGTGCCAGCAGCGCGACAGGGGGCCGCACAGATACGCAGTATTTT
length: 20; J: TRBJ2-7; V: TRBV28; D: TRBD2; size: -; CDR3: CASSSHRQGLAGGQAYEQYF; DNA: TGTGCCAGCAGTTCCCATCGGCAGGGACTAGCGGGGGGGCAAGCCTACGAGCAGTACTTC
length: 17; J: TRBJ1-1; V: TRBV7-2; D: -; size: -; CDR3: CASSLRAPGHPNRYLNW; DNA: TGTGCCAGCAGCTTAAGGGCCCCCGGACACCCGAACAGGTACCTAAATTGG
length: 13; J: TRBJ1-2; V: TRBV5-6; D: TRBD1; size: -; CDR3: CASSSGQVYGYTF; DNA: TGTGCCAGCAGCTCCGGACAGGTCTATGGCTACACCTTC
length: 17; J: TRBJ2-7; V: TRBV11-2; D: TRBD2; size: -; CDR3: CASSFTSGATSSYEQYF; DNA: TGTGCCAGCAGCTTTACTAGCGGGGCGACCAGCTCCTACGAGCAGTACTTC
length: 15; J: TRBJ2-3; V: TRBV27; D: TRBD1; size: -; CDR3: CASSVGQGVADTQYF; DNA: TGTGCCAGCAGTGTCGGACAGGGGGTCGCAGATACGCAGTATTTT
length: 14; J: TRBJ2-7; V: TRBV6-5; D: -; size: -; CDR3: CASSSLTGPYEQYF; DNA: TGTGCCAGCAGTTCCTTGACAGGCCCCTACGAGCAGTACTTC
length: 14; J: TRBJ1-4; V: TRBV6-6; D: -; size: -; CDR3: CASSYGGTNEKLFF; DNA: TGTGCCAGCAGTTACGGAGGGACTAATGAAAAACTGTTTTTT
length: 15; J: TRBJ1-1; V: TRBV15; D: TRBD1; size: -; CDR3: CATSRPLGQGVGAFF; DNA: TGTGCCACCAGCAGACCCCTAGGACAGGGGGTCGGAGCTTTCTTT
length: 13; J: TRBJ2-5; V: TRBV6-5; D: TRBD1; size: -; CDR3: CASRGTGQETQYF; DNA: TGTGCCAGCAGGGGGACAGGGCAAGAGACCCAGTACTTC
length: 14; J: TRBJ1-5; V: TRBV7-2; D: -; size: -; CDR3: CASSLFSGNQPQHF; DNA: TGTGCCAGCAGCTTATTCTCCGGCAATCAGCCCCAGCATTTT
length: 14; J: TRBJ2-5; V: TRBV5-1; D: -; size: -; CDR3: CASSLKGVRETQYF; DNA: TGCGCCAGCAGCTTGAAGGGGGTGAGGGAGACCCAGTACTTC
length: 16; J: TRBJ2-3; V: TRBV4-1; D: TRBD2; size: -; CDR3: CASSQEASGNTDTQYF; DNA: TGCGCCAGCAGCCAGGAAGCTAGCGGGAACACAGATACGCAGTATTTT
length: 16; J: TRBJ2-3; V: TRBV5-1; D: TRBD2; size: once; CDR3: CASRWAGGAQTDTQYF; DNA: TGCGCCAGCAGATGGGCCGGGGGGGCTCAAACAGATACGCAGTATTTT
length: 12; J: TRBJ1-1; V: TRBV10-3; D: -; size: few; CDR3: CAIRRGTEKAFF; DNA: TGTGCCATCAGGCGGGGGACTGAGAAAGCTTTCTTT
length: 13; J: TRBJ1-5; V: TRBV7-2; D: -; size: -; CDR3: CASSFYSNQPQHF; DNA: TGTGCCAGCAGCTTTTATAGCAATCAGCCCCAGCATTTT
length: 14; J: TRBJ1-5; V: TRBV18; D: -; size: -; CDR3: CASSPATGNQPQHF; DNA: TGTGCCAGCTCACCCGCAACGGGGAATCAGCCCCAGCATTTT
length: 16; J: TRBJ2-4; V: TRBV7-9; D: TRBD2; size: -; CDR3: CASSPYVAGVKNIQYF; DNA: TGTGCCAGCAGCCCGTATGTGGCGGGGGTCAAAAACATTCAGTACTTC
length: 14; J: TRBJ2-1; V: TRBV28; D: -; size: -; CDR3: CASRQGFRYNEQFF; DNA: TGTGCCAGCAGACAGGGATTTCGGTACAATGAGCAGTTCTTC
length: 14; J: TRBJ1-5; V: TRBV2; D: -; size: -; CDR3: CASSQQGARQPQHF; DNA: TGTGCCAGCAGCCAACAGGGTGCTCGCCAGCCCCAGCATTTT
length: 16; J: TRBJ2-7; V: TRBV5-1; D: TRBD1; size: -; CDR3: CASSSGGTGDGLKQYF; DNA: TGCGCCAGCAGCTCCGGGGGGACAGGGGATGGATTGAAGCAGTACTTC
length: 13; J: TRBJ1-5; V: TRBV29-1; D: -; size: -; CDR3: CSVRQHSNQPQHF; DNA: TGCAGCGTTCGACAGCATAGCAATCAGCCCCAGCATTTT
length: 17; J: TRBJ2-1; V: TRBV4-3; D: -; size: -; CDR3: CASSQPRGAGIHNEQFF; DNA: TGCGCCAGCAGCCAGCCACGGGGGGCGGGTATACACAATGAGCAGTTCTTC
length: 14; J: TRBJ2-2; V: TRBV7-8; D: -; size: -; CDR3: CASSPQGSTGELFF; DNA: TGTGCCAGCAGCCCCCAGGGGAGCACCGGGGAGCTGTTTTTT